The clone carrying this T cell receptor (beta chain) was observed a handful of times. The data were taken from a study of regulatory T cells in long-lasting Graves disease. Study summary: Less than 3 months of antithyroid drugs had been taken by newly diagnosed Graves' patients.

Time point in this sample: newly diagnosed GD, antithyroid drugs for less than 3 months. Extracted RNA from PBMCs served as the source of the TCR library. Combining iRepertoire HTBI primers with Arm-PCR of CDR3 regions, the authors built TCR beta libraries. TCRdb ran MiXCR on the multiplex PCR reads and lists one entry per CDR3 protein. The table shows fewer than 500,000 distinct CDR3 sequences, with 15% to 20% occurring only once. CDR3 length: 15 amino acids. Trimming took off 1 base at V and 6 bases at J, with 16 bases between the two ends. Germline V lookup: CDR1 MGHRA, CDR2 YSYEKL. Separately, the same data were catalogued under a study of T cells in Graves' hyperthyroidism and ophthalmopathy. This second study notes: The HTBI set primed first-round TCR CDR3 RT-PCR.

This rearrangement joins TRBV4-1 to TRBJ2-7; maybe TRBD1 (7 bases). The TCR was taken from a man aged 40-49 years with Graves disease. The material was peripheral blood mononuclear cells (PBMCs), obtained at new diagnosis, from a patient treated with antithyroid drugs. DNA of the CDR3: TGCGCCAGCAGCCAAGTTGCAGGGGGGTTATCCGAGCAGTACTTC. It yields the protein CASSQVAGGLSEQYF.